This TCR beta chain was sequenced in a study of OX40 agonist ivuxolimab in advanced cancers. Study in general: Patients got intravenous ivuxolimab at 0.01 to 10 mg/kg every 2 weeks. Partial responses occurred in Three dose-escalation patients, one with hepatocellular carcinoma and two with cutaneous melanoma.

This clone was detected only once. Its specificity is not known. Study outcomes and limitations: People who partly responded at 0.1-3.0 mg/kg had some of the least clonal expansion seen.

Germline CDR1 is MNHNS and CDR2 is SASEGT. V was trimmed by 1 base and J by 3 bases, leaving 4 bases between them. CDR3 length equals 13 residues. The data were produced by immunoSEQ multiplex PCR, yet TCRdb's version contains in-frame clones alone and is incomplete. The sample includes 65,000 to 95,000 clones, about nine tenths of them seen just once. The source was CD4+ or CD8+ T cells sorted from blood, collected in a trial of the OX40 agonist ivuxolimab. The V call is TRBV6-1, the J call TRBJ1-5; D unclear. This receptor was obtained from an adult with an advanced solid tumor such as melanoma, head and neck, liver or kidney cancer. The CDR3 region has the DNA TGTGCCAGCAGTGAAGGGATCAATCAGCCCCAGCATTTT. As protein: CASSEGINQPQHF.